Each of the 8 T cell receptor beta chains below was sequenced from the same sample in a study of blood T cells in healthy people across ages. Next came a second PCR, run for about 7 to 11 cycles, which used a sample-barcoded 5' primer along with a J-beta primer mix. TCRdb re-called the 5' RACE reads through MiXCR, storing one row per CDR3 protein. The sample carries 1.5 million to 2 million distinct CDR3 sequences, around half recorded once. Sequenced material: blood. These receptors all come from a woman between 35 and 50 years old in good health.

The V call is TRBV24-1, the J call TRBJ1-4; the match to TRBD1 covers 7 bases. There are 13 residues in the CDR3. V was clipped by 3 bases and J by 15 bases; unmatched bases: 9. Germline V CDR1 and CDR2: KGHDR, SFDVKD. The chain's CDR3 is CATSDPTSDRVFF. DNA for the CDR3: TGTGCCACCAGTGATCCGACCTCAGACAGGGTGTTTTTT.

This clonotype was picked up a small number of times. The chain joins TRBV24-1 to TRBJ2-5, with D perhaps matching TRBD2 (7 bases). Looked up from germline, CDR1 is KGHDR and CDR2 is SFDVKD. The CDR3 is made up of 15 amino acids. Trimming cost V 9 bases and J 1 base, with 17 bases left between them. CDR3 amino acids: CATSPGRGTQETQYF. In DNA form, the CDR3 reads TGTGCCACCTCACCGGGGAGGGGGACCCAAGAGACCCAGTACTTC.

The chain carries TRBV4-2 and TRBJ1-1; D gene uncertain. CDR3 length: 15 amino acids. V shed 4 bases and J shed 0 bases, with 12 bases lying between them. Germline values: CDR1 LGHNA, CDR2 YNFKEQ. CDR3 sequence reads: CASSRLGFVNTEAFF. The DNA for the CDR3 is TGTGCCAGCAGCCGTTTAGGGTTTGTGAACACTGAAGCTTTCTTT.

This clonotype has a handful of counts. The chain is built from TRBV20-1 and TRBJ2-7, with 12 bases lining up with TRBD2. The CDR3 has 15 amino acids. Germline V lookup: CDR1 DFQATT, CDR2 SNEGSKA (reference sequence). The ends lost 4 bases at V and 0 bases at J; junction bases unmatched: 4. The CDR3 DNA reads as TGCAGTGCTAAGGAGACTAGCGGGGGCTCCTACGAGCAGTACTTC. This encodes CSAKETSGGSYEQYF.

The rearrangement uses TRBV11-3 and TRBJ2-1; possibly TRBD1 or TRBD2 for D (6 bases each). Trimming left V 1 base short and J 7 bases short, with 17 bases between. The CDR3 is 16 residues long. Germline assignment: CDR1 SGHNT and CDR2 YENEEA. CDR3 residues: CASSLGQGRSANEQFF. CDR3 nucleotide sequence: TGTGCCAGCAGCTTAGGGCAGGGGAGGTCTGCGAATGAGCAGTTCTTC.

The chain has TRBV6-2 or TRBV6-3 and TRBJ1-1; no clear D gene. V dropped 6 bases and J dropped 5 bases, with 16 bases sitting between them. Germline CDR1 reads MNHEY; CDR2 reads SVGEGT. This CDR3 region has 14 residues. In DNA, the CDR3 is TGTGCCAGCAGAGATAATAGGTTCGTGACTGAAGCTTTCTTT. Translation gives CASRDNRFVTEAFF.

The V gene is TRBV19, the J gene TRBJ2-5, with 8 bases that match TRBD1. Germline CDR1 reads LNHDA; CDR2 reads SQIVND (reference sequence). J lost 3 bases, V lost 8 bases, and 5 bases had no gene match. The CDR3 totals 13 residues. CDR3: CASGRQGKETQYF. The CDR3 region has the DNA TGTGCCAGTGGAAGACAGGGGAAAGAGACCCAGTACTTC.

This clonotype has just a few counts. This chain uses TRBV7-9 with TRBJ1-2, with 7 bases identical to TRBD1. The CDR3 sequence is 13 residues long. Germline V gene sequence: CDR1 SEHNR, CDR2 FQNEAQ (reference sequence). Trimming took 3 bases from V and 8 from J; bases not matched to a gene: 6. The CDR3 here is CASSFKGAQGYTF. For the CDR3, the DNA is TGTGCCAGCAGCTTCAAGGGGGCGCAAGGCTACACCTTC.